This TCR beta chain was documented in a study of blood T cell repertoires in COVID-19. Study context: From T cells, B-cell-depleted T cells, or PBMCs came the material, which was cDNA or gDNA.

This CDR3 is 13 amino acids long. CDR1 and CDR2 (germline): LGHNT, FRNRAP. Trimming stripped 4 bases from V and 2 bases from J, with 8 bases between. In the original processing: Researchers report that nucleated cell counts were estimated from reference gene primer amplification. Clones were read by immunoSEQ multiplex PCR, and TCRdb kept only the in-frame ones, dropping some. The V and J calls and clone size come from that table; D and trimming were worked out from the DNA. The sample includes approximately 670,000 clones, 85% to 90% of them seen just once. The chain links TRBV12-5 to TRBJ1-2; D remains ambiguous. Specimen: peripheral blood. The sequence came from a woman younger than 30 with acute or convalescent COVID-19. The CDR3 sequence is CASGSGINYGYTF. In DNA, the CDR3 is TGTGCTAGTGGTTCCGGGATAAACTATGGCTACACCTTC.